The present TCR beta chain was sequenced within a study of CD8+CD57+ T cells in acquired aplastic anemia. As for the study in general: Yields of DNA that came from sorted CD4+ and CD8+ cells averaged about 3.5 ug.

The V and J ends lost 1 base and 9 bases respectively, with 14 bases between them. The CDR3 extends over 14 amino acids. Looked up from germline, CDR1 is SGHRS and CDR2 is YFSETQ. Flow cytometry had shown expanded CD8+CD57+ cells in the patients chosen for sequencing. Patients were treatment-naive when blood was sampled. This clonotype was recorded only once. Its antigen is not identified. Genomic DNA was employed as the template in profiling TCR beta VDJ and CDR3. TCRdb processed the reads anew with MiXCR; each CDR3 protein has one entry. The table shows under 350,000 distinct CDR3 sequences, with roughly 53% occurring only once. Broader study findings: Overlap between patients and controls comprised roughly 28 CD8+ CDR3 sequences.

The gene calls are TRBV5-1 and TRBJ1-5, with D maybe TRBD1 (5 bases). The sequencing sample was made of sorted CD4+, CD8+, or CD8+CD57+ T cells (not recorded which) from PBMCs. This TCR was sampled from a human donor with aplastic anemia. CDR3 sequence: CASSLTLGDGPQHF. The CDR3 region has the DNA TGCGCCAGCAGCTTGACATTGGGGGACGGGCCCCAGCATTTT.